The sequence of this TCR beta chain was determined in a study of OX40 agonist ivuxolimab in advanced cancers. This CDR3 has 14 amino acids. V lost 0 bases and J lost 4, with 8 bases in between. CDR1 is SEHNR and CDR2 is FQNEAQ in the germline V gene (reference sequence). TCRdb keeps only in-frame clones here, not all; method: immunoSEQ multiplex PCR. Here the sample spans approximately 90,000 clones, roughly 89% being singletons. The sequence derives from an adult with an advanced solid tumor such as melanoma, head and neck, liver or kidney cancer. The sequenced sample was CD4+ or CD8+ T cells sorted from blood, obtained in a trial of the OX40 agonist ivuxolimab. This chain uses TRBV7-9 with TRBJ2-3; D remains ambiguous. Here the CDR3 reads CASSLAGYPDTQYF. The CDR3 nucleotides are TGTGCCAGCAGCTTAGCGGGGTACCCAGATACGCAGTATTTT. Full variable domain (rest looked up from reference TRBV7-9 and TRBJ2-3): DTGVSQNPRHKITKRGQNVTFRCDPISEHNRLYWYRQTLGQGPEFLTYFQNEAQLEKSRLLSDRFSAERPKGSFSTLEIQRTEQGDSAMYLCASSLAGYPDTQYFGPGTRLTVL.